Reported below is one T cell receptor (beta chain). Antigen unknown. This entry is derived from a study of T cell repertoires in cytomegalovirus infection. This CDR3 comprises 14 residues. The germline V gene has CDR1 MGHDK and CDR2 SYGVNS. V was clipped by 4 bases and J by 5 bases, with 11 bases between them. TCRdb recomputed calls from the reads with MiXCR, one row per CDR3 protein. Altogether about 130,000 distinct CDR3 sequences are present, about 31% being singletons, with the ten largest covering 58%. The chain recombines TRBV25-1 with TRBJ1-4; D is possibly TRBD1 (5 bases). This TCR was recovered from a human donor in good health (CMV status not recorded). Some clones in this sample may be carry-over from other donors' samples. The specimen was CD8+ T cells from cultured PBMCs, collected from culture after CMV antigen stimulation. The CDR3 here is CASSGRDVNEKLFF. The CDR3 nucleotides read TGTGCCAGCAGTGGCCGGGACGTGAATGAAAAACTGTTTTTT.